The 27 T cell receptor beta chains below were found in one sample sequenced in a study of shared clonotypes between healthy human individuals (dated by TCRdb to the early 2020s). CD8 naive samples were obtained by positive selection for CCR7 among CD45RO-negative cells, yielding a CD45RA+CCR7+ population from which TemRA cells were excluded. Libraries were prepared through the immunoSEQ multiplex PCR assay. Imported from immuneACCESS, the table was reduced by TCRdb to in-frame sequences with V and J called. These copies leave out some clones; in studies compared against another copy, an unresolved V gene accounts for under half, and the cause of the remainder is not known. The sample profile shows around 2.1 million clones; 90% to 95% of them were found once. The ten largest make up roughly 1.8% of the sample. The sample was naive CD8+ T cells from PBMCs. The sample's cell subset or site, from its label and the paper: CD45RA+CCR7+. The receptors derive from a man aged 18 to 29 in good health. Some clones in this sample may be carry-over from other donors' samples.

V and J are TRBV9 and TRBJ2-7; 8 nucleotides align to TRBD1. V dropped 4 bases and J dropped 3; count of bases not matched to a gene: 12. This CDR3 region has 16 residues. The germline gives CDR1 SGDLS, CDR2 YYNGEE. DNA of the CDR3: TGTGCCAGCAGCACGGACAGGGAGCAGGGTCACTACGAGCAGTACTTC. It codes for CASSTDREQGHYEQYF.

The gene calls are TRBV6-1 and TRBJ1-1, with a weak D call TRBD1 (6 bases). This CDR3 comprises 18 residues. Germline lookup yields CDR1 MNHNS and CDR2 SASEGT. Trimming removed 4 bases from V and 4 bases from J, with 25 bases in between. The CDR3 DNA is TGTGCCAGCAGTGCGACCGGGACATTGGGGGCACTGACCACTGAAGCTTTCTTT. Translated: CASSATGTLGALTTEAFF.

The J gene is TRBJ2-7, the V gene TRBV4-2, with D possibly TRBD2 on 5 matching bases. Germline CDR1 LGHNA, CDR2 YNFKEQ. This CDR3 region has 15 residues. Trimming cost V 1 base and J 2 bases, with 12 bases left between them. The CDR3 is CASSQVRLATYEQYF. As DNA, the CDR3 is TGTGCCAGCAGCCAAGTTCGGCTAGCCACCTACGAGCAGTACTTC.

The chain recombines TRBV10-1 with TRBJ2-5; TRBD2 matches at 10 bases. In germline, CDR1 is WNHNN, CDR2 SYGVQD (reference sequence). This CDR3 has 16 amino acids. The trim removed 5 bases at V and 5 bases at J, leaving 11 bases unmatched. The CDR3 nucleotides read TGCGCCAGCAGTAACACATTCGGACTAGCGGTGGAGACCCAGTACTTC. Protein: CASSNTFGLAVETQYF.

The chain combines TRBV23-1 with TRBJ2-7; possible D gene TRBD2, 6 bases. TRBV23-1 has ORF status, its function being uncertain. CDR3 length equals 17 residues. Trimming shortened V by 4 bases and J by 3 bases, and 22 bases separated the two germline ends. The CDR3 nucleotides are TGCGCCAGCAGTCCCGCCACGGGGGTGCTAGATGGCTACGAGCAGTACTTC. Protein sequence: CASSPATGVLDGYEQYF.

The rearrangement joins TRBV28 to TRBJ2-5; 11 nucleotides align to TRBD2. V was pared by 6 bases and J by 2 bases, with 14 bases of the junction left unmatched. CDR3 length: 18 amino acids. Germline V gene data show CDR1 as MDHEN and CDR2 as SYDVKM. CDR3 nucleotide sequence: TGTGCCAGCAGCGCACGAACACGACTAGCGGGGTTACAAGAGACCCAGTACTTC. This encodes CASSARTRLAGLQETQYF. Using reference TRBV28 and TRBJ2-5 for the parts outside the CDR3, the full variable domain is DVKVTQSSRYLVKRTGEKVFLECVQDMDHENMFWYRQDPGLGLRLIYFSYDVKMKEKGDIPEGYSVSREKKERFSLILESASTNQTSMYLCASSARTRLAGLQETQYFGPGTRLLVL.

V gene TRBV28 combines with J gene TRBJ2-3; 10 bases agree with TRBD2. The CDR3 length is 17 residues. Trimming cost V 5 bases and J 5 bases; bases outside gene matches: 13. Looked up from germline, CDR1 is MDHEN and CDR2 is SYDVKM. CDR3 sequence: CASSPPVLAGAEDTQYF. In DNA form, the CDR3 reads TGTGCCAGCAGTCCGCCTGTCCTAGCGGGAGCGGAAGATACGCAGTATTTT.

This sequence joins TRBV4-1 and TRBJ2-5, with 14 bases matching TRBD2. Losses at the gene ends were 3 bases for V and 4 bases for J; bases not matched to a gene: 13. The CDR3 covers 19 residues. Germline assignment: CDR1 MGHRA and CDR2 YSYEKL. CDR3 protein: CASSQGRRTSGRFGETQYF. The CDR3 DNA follows: TGCGCCAGCAGCCAGGGGCGTCGGACTAGCGGGAGGTTTGGAGAGACCCAGTACTTC.

The chain carries TRBV27 and TRBJ1-1; no firm D call. Trimming took 4 bases from V and 0 from J, leaving 9 bases between them. This CDR3 contains 14 residues. The germline V gene encodes CDR1 MNHEY and CDR2 SMNVEV (reference sequence). The CDR3 sequence is CASSSLSVNTEAFF. CDR3 coding DNA: TGTGCCAGCAGTTCGCTTTCGGTGAACACTGAAGCTTTCTTT.

The chain uses TRBV27 and TRBJ2-1; tentatively, D is TRBD2 (6 bases). V was trimmed by 0 bases and J by 9 bases, leaving 21 bases between them. This CDR3 comprises 17 residues. Germline values: CDR1 MNHEY, CDR2 SMNVEV (reference sequence). In nucleotides, the CDR3 is TGTGCCAGCAGTTTATCTTTCACCGGGAGCGTCTTCGGTGAGCAGTTCTTC. Amino acids: CASSLSFTGSVFGEQFF.

In its sample, this clone was seen a few times. The identical CDR3 is also encoded by other nucleotide sequences in the sample. V is TRBV29-1 and J is TRBJ2-1, with 8 bases aligning to TRBD2. The junction had 1 base not matched to a gene; V was cut back by 4 bases and J by 2 bases. The CDR3 covers 13 residues. The V gene's germline CDR1 is SQVTM and CDR2 ANQGSEA. In DNA form, the CDR3 reads TGCAGCGTTGTACTAGCGGCCTACAATGAGCAGTTCTTC. It codes for CSVVLAAYNEQFF.

This rearrangement joins TRBV9 to TRBJ2-2, with D hard to call. The V and J ends lost 4 bases and 7 bases respectively, with 8 bases between them. The CDR3 covers 12 residues. Germline CDR1 and CDR2: SGDLS and YYNGEE. CDR3 loop: CASSPPIGELFF. CDR3 DNA sequence: TGTGCCAGCAGCCCCCCAATCGGGGAGCTGTTTTTT.

The gene calls are TRBV28 and TRBJ1-5, with 8 bases aligning to TRBD1. Germline CDR1 is MDHEN and CDR2 is SYDVKM. V lost 5 bases, J lost 7 bases, and 10 bases stayed unmatched. This CDR3 contains 15 residues. CDR3 sequence reads: CASSISDREDQPQHF. The CDR3 nucleotides are TGTGCCAGCAGTATATCGGACAGGGAGGACCAGCCCCAGCATTTT. The full variable domain, in which reference TRBV28 and TRBJ1-5 provide the parts outside the CDR3, is DVKVTQSSRYLVKRTGEKVFLECVQDMDHENMFWYRQDPGLGLRLIYFSYDVKMKEKGDIPEGYSVSREKKERFSLILESASTNQTSMYLCASSISDREDQPQHFGDGTRLSIL.

The rearrangement links TRBV19 to TRBJ2-3, with 10 bases that match TRBD1. The trim removed 1 base at V and 3 bases at J, leaving 7 bases unmatched. The CDR3 sequence is 17 residues long. The germline CDR1 and CDR2 sequences are LNHDA and SQIVND (reference sequence). The CDR3 DNA follows: TGTGCCAGTAGTATAGGACCCGGGACAGGGGAAACAGATACGCAGTATTTT. Its translation is CASSIGPGTGETDTQYF.

The table lists this clone with a count of one. The CDR3 loop reads CASSRTSTDTQYF. The DNA for the CDR3 is TGTGCCAGCAGCCGGACTAGCACAGATACGCAGTATTTT. V gene TRBV7-9 combines with J gene TRBJ2-3; D may be TRBD2 (5 bases). Germline-derived CDR1 and CDR2 are SEHNR and FQNEAQ (reference sequence). There are 13 residues in the CDR3. With 5 bases removed from V and 0 bases from J, the gap between germline ends came to 6 bases.

This chain links TRBV28 with TRBJ2-4, with 11 bases identical to TRBD2. The CDR3 has 16 amino acids. V gave up 5 bases and J gave up 7 bases; unmatched junction bases: 10. Per the germline V gene, CDR1 is MDHEN and CDR2 is SYDVKM. The DNA of the CDR3 is TGTGCCAGCAGTAGACCACTAGCGGGAGTGAAGAACATTCAGTACTTC. It encodes CASSRPLAGVKNIQYF. The full variable domain, with the rest looked up from reference TRBV28 and TRBJ2-4, is DVKVTQSSRYLVKRTGEKVFLECVQDMDHENMFWYRQDPGLGLRLIYFSYDVKMKEKGDIPEGYSVSREKKERFSLILESASTNQTSMYLCASSRPLAGVKNIQYFGAGTRLSVL.

Of note for this clone: Other DNA sequences in this sample translate to the same CDR3. The J gene is TRBJ1-1, the V gene TRBV30; D uncertain. From germline, CDR1 is GTSNPN and CDR2 SVGIG (reference sequence). The CDR3 covers 11 residues. Trimming took off 0 bases at V and 4 bases at J, with 3 bases between the two ends. CDR3 in DNA: TGTGCCTGGAGTGTGGGCACTGAAGCTTTCTTT. As protein: CAWSVGTEAFF.

The genes are TRBV6-5 and TRBJ2-1, with D tentatively TRBD2 (5 bases). The CDR3 sequence is 15 residues long. V was pared by 1 base and J by 6 bases, with 13 bases between. The germline gives CDR1 MNHEY, CDR2 SVGAGI. CDR3 nucleotides: TGTGCCAGCAGTTACTATAGCGTCCTGGGCAATGAGCAGTTCTTC. This encodes CASSYYSVLGNEQFF.

The chain combines TRBV5-1 with TRBJ2-5, with 10 bases lining up with TRBD1. Germline CDR1 reads SGHRS; CDR2 reads YFSETQ. The CDR3 has 15 residues. Trimming removed 8 bases from V and 4 bases from J; junction bases left unmatched: 11. In DNA form, the CDR3 reads TGCGCCAGTGGTCCGGGACAGGGGATGACAGAGACCCAGTACTTC. Its protein is CASGPGQGMTETQYF.

The rearrangement joins TRBV25-1 to TRBJ1-6, with 8 bases that match TRBD1. CDR3 size: 16 residues. Trimming cost V 3 bases and J 7 bases; bases outside gene matches: 8. In germline, CDR1 is MGHDK, CDR2 SYGVNS. The CDR3 here is CASSDPETGVNSPLHF. CDR3 coding DNA: TGTGCCAGCAGTGATCCCGAGACAGGGGTGAATTCACCCCTCCACTTT.

V is TRBV27 and J is TRBJ1-1, with no clear D. V was clipped by 6 bases and J by 1 base, with 9 bases between them. This CDR3 has 13 amino acids. Per the germline V gene, CDR1 is MNHEY and CDR2 is SMNVEV (reference sequence). CDR3 sequence: CASRDLSNTEAFF. The CDR3 bases are TGTGCCAGCAGGGACCTTTCGAACACTGAAGCTTTCTTT.

The chain links TRBV11-2 to TRBJ2-2; D may match TRBD1 or TRBD2 (6 bases each). Germline CDR1 reads SGHAT; CDR2 reads FQNNGV. CDR3 length equals 16 residues. V was shortened by 5 bases and J by 5 bases, with 18 bases between the two germline ends. CDR3 residues: CASSLGGGWRTGELFF. CDR3 nucleotides: TGTGCCAGCAGCCTGGGGGGCGGGTGGAGAACCGGGGAGCTGTTTTTT.

V and J are TRBV6-6 and TRBJ2-1; tentatively, D is TRBD1 or TRBD2 (5 bases each). Germline CDR1 reads MNHNY; CDR2 reads SVGAGI (reference sequence). There are 15 residues in the CDR3. Trimming cost V 0 bases and J 3 bases, with 9 bases left between them. CDR3 DNA: TGTGCCAGCAGTTACTCGTCTGGGGGCTACAATGAGCAGTTCTTC. Translating gives CASSYSSGGYNEQFF.

This chain uses TRBV28 with TRBJ2-5, with no clear D. Germline V CDR1 and CDR2: MDHEN, SYDVKM. The CDR3 runs to 14 residues. Trimming cost V 6 bases and J 6 bases, with 17 bases left between them. CDR3 in amino acids: CASSRNLGPKTQYF. The CDR3 DNA reads as TGTGCCAGCAGCCGGAATTTAGGGCCGAAGACCCAGTACTTC.

The chain joins TRBV19 to TRBJ2-1; 9 bases fit TRBD2. The V gene's germline CDR1 is LNHDA and CDR2 SQIVND (reference sequence). This CDR3 has 15 amino acids. V shed 5 bases and J 7 bases; nucleotides not matched to a gene: 9. The CDR3 nucleotides read TGTGCCAGTAGTGTAGTAGCGGGAGATGGGAATGAGCAGTTCTTC. As protein: CASSVVAGDGNEQFF.

J is TRBJ2-3 and V is TRBV7-3; TRBD1 aligns across 7 bases. Germline CDR1 SGHTA, CDR2 FQGTGA. The CDR3 sequence is 15 residues long. With V trimmed by 4 bases and J by 3 bases, 7 bases remained unmatched. The CDR3 DNA sequence: TGTGCCAGCAGCTCCAAGGGGACAGCAACAGATACGCAGTATTTT. Protein product: CASSSKGTATDTQYF.

The rearrangement uses TRBV6-5 and TRBJ2-5; D might be TRBD2 (5 bases). The V end lost 6 bases, the J end lost 4 bases, and 15 bases lay between the germline ends. In germline, CDR1 is MNHEY, CDR2 SVGAGI. This CDR3 has 14 residues. The CDR3 loop is CASSLGASGETQYF. The CDR3 bases are TGTGCCAGCAGCCTGGGAGCGTCGGGAGAGACCCAGTACTTC.